The rows below give T cell receptor beta chains drawn from one sample of a study of T-cell reconstitution after alpha-beta-depleted transplantation in children. TCRdb fed the PCR reads into MiXCR, producing one record per CDR3 protein. The data contain fewer than 200,000 distinct CDR3 sequences, less than 8% of them singletons. The sample in question was PBMCs from the stem cell graft donor, obtained from the stem cell graft. Every receptor here comes from a human donor who donated a stem cell graft to a child with Wiskott-Aldrich syndrome. CDR3s include the opening cysteine and the closing phenylalanine or tryptophan. D genes are given only for firm matches. Clone size is shown for a subset of rows, as once, few, many or a class of expanded clone.

j_gene	d_gene	v_gene	abundance	CDR3nt	CDR3aa
TRBJ2-1	TRBD1	TRBV27	many	TGTGCCAGCAGTGCCTGGGACAGGGGGCTTAATGAGCAGTTCTTC	CASSAWDRGLNEQFF
TRBJ2-7	.	TRBV29-1	many	TGCAGCGTTGCCGACAGTCGAGCCTACGAGCAGTACTTC	CSVADSRAYEQYF
TRBJ2-3	.	TRBV20-1	many	TGCAGTGCTCCATATAGCGGACGCACAGATACGCAGTATTTT	CSAPYSGRTDTQYF
TRBJ1-1	TRBD1	TRBV7-9	.	TGTGCCAGCAGCTTACCGGGACAGGGCGGCACTGAAGCTTTCTTT	CASSLPGQGGTEAFF
TRBJ2-3	.	TRBV20-1	many	TGCAGTGCTAGAGGCCCGCGGGCGCGCACAGATACGCAGTATTTT	CSARGPRARTDTQYF
TRBJ1-1	.	TRBV12-3/TRBV12-4	few	TGTGCCAGCGCTCTCGGACGGCAGAACACTGAAGCTTTCTTT	CASALGRQNTEAFF
TRBJ2-2	TRBD1	TRBV5-6	few	TGTGCCAGCAGCTTCGGGACAGCGTACACCGGGGAGCTGTTTTTT	CASSFGTAYTGELFF
TRBJ1-2	.	TRBV12-3/TRBV12-4	.	TGTGCCAGCAGCCCCCCAGGGATAAGTGGCTACACCTTC	CASSPPGISGYTF
TRBJ2-1	TRBD2	TRBV24-1	many	TGTGCCACCAGTGACGAAAGGACTAGCGGGAGGCGAGATGAGCAGTTCTTC	CATSDERTSGRRDEQFF
TRBJ2-7	.	TRBV6-2/TRBV6-3	.	TGTGCCAGCAGTTACTCGATCTACGAGCAGTACTTC	CASSYSIYEQYF
TRBJ2-5	.	TRBV7-9	.	TGTGCCAGCAGCTCCGACCACCGAGGACAGCAAGAGACCCAGTACTTC	CASSSDHRGQQETQYF
TRBJ1-1	.	TRBV7-6	many	TGTGCCAGCAGCTCGCGGGTGAACACTGAAGCTTTCTTT	CASSSRVNTEAFF
TRBJ2-7	.	TRBV11-2	.	TGTGCCAGCAGCCTGAACAGGGACTACGAGCAGTACTTC	CASSLNRDYEQYF
TRBJ2-2	TRBD1	TRBV7-9	many	TGTGCCAGCAGCTTAGCGGGGACAGGCCCGGTGCTGTTTTTT	CASSLAGTGPVLFF
TRBJ2-1	.	TRBV12-3/TRBV12-4	many	TGTGCCAGCAGTTTAGGCAAGCGGAGCTCCTACAATGAGCAGTTCTTC	CASSLGKRSSYNEQFF
TRBJ1-2	TRBD1	TRBV11-1	.	TGTGCCAGCAGCTTAAACCGGGACAGGGGATCGGTGAACTATGGCTACACCTTC	CASSLNRDRGSVNYGYTF
TRBJ1-5	TRBD1	TRBV2	.	TGTGCCAATACAGGGGTGTTAGGCAATCAGCCCCAGCATTTT	CANTGVLGNQPQHF
TRBJ2-2	TRBD1	TRBV5-1	.	TGCGCCAGCAGGGTCAGACAGGGGGGGTTCGCGAACACCGGGGAGCTGTTTTTT	CASRVRQGGFANTGELFF
TRBJ2-4	TRBD1	TRBV12-3/TRBV12-4	many	TGTGCCAGCAGCGTGGAACAAAGGGACAGAGAAAACATTCAGTACTTC	CASSVEQRDRENIQYF
TRBJ2-3	.	TRBV18	.	TGTGCCAGCTCACCACCAGCTTGGCGGGGCAGCAGCACAGATACGCAGTATTTT	CASSPPAWRGSSTDTQYF
TRBJ2-1	TRBD2	TRBV14	few	TGTGCCAGCAGCCGGCTAGCGGGGCTCCACAATGAGCAGTTCTTC	CASSRLAGLHNEQFF
TRBJ2-7	TRBD2	TRBV20-1	many	TGCAGTGCTAGAGATGCTAGCGGGGGGGATTATGTCGAGCAGTACTTC	CSARDASGGDYVEQYF
TRBJ2-1	.	TRBV7-9	many	TGTGCCAGCAGCTCTGTGCGGGACTTCGTGGATGAGCAGTTCTTC	CASSSVRDFVDEQFF
TRBJ2-1	TRBD2	TRBV7-6	many	TGTGCCAGCAGCTTAGCGACGGGATTACTAGCGGAGAACAACAATGAGCAGTTCTTC	CASSLATGLLAENNNEQFF
TRBJ1-5	.	TRBV5-1	.	TGCGCCAGCAGCCAGGACAGCAGCAATCAGCCCCAGCATTTT	CASSQDSSNQPQHF
TRBJ1-6	TRBD1	TRBV6-5	many	TGTGCCAGCAGTACACAGGGGGGAAATTCACCCCTCCACTTT	CASSTQGGNSPLHF
TRBJ2-1	.	TRBV23-1	.	TGCGCCAGCAGTCAATCGGAGGGGTACAATGAGCAGTTCTTC	CASSQSEGYNEQFF
TRBJ1-6	TRBD1	TRBV12-3/TRBV12-4	many	TGTGCCAGCAGCCAGGGACAGGGCGGTTCACCCCTCCACTTT	CASSQGQGGSPLHF
TRBJ1-2	.	TRBV12-3/TRBV12-4	many	TGTGCCAGCAGCTTCGCGGCAGGTAGAGCTAACTATGGCTACACCTTC	CASSFAAGRANYGYTF
TRBJ2-1	.	TRBV19	.	TGTGCCAGTAGTATAGGGGGGAGGCCTTACAATGAGCAGTTCTTC	CASSIGGRPYNEQFF
TRBJ2-1	TRBD1	TRBV5-1	.	TGCGCCAGCAGCTTGGAAGCAGGGGGCGAGCAGTTCTTC	CASSLEAGGEQFF
TRBJ1-1	.	TRBV11-2	few	TGTGCCAGCAGTACGCAGGTAAACACTGAAGCTTTCTTT	CASSTQVNTEAFF
TRBJ2-1	.	TRBV5-1	many	TGCGCCAGCAGCATCACTTTGAGCTCCTACAATGAGCAGTTCTTC	CASSITLSSYNEQFF
TRBJ1-5	.	TRBV7-8	few	TGTGCCAGCCGGCGGGACCGGGCCAATCAGCCCCAGCATTTT	CASRRDRANQPQHF
TRBJ1-5	.	TRBV5-1	many	TGCGCCAGGGATCCCTCCGGTCAGCCCCAGCATTTT	CARDPSGQPQHF
TRBJ2-3	.	TRBV20-1	many	TGCAGTGCTAGAGATCGGTTGGCACACGAGGCGACGCAGTATTTT	CSARDRLAHEATQYF
TRBJ2-2	TRBD2	TRBV4-1	many	TGCGCCAGCAGCCAAGATTTGATCCTAGCGGGAGTCAGGTTCGGGGACGGGGAGCTGTTTTTT	CASSQDLILAGVRFGDGELFF
TRBJ2-7	.	TRBV24-1	.	TGTGCCACCAGTGTGGGTCCTACTGCTCAGTACTTC	CATSVGPTAQYF
TRBJ2-5	TRBD2	TRBV18	.	TGTGCCAGCTCACCCCCCCGCGGCACTAGCGGATTTCAAGAGACCCAGTACTTC	CASSPPRGTSGFQETQYF
TRBJ2-1	TRBD2	TRBV12-3/TRBV12-4	many	TGTGCCTCAATCGGGACTAGCGGGAGTTTAACCTACAATGAGCAGTTCTTC	CASIGTSGSLTYNEQFF
TRBJ2-2	.	TRBV27	.	TGTGCCAGCAGTTCATACAGGGGGGGGAGAACCGGGGAGCTGTTTTTT	CASSSYRGGRTGELFF
TRBJ2-5	TRBD1	TRBV2	many	TGTGCCAGCAGTGACATCTGGGACAGGGAATATGGTGAGAAAGAGACCCAGTACTTC	CASSDIWDREYGEKETQYF
TRBJ2-5	TRBD1	TRBV28	.	TGTGCCAGCGCTCCTGACAGGGGTCAAGAGACCCAGTACTTC	CASAPDRGQETQYF
TRBJ2-3	TRBD2	TRBV10-3	.	TGTGCCATCAGTGGGCGGGGGAACACAGATACGCAGTATTTT	CAISGRGNTDTQYF
TRBJ1-6	.	TRBV5-5	many	TGTGCCAGCAGCTTGGAGGCCGTAAAGGACTCACCCCTCCACTTT	CASSLEAVKDSPLHF
TRBJ2-6	.	TRBV20-1	many	TGCAGTGCTAGAGATGGCAGTTCTGGGGCCAACGTCCTGACTTTC	CSARDGSSGANVLTF
TRBJ1-1	.	TRBV9	.	TGTGCCAGCAGCGTAGTCACGAACACTGAAGCTTTCTTT	CASSVVTNTEAFF
TRBJ2-3	TRBD2	TRBV12-3/TRBV12-4	many	TGTGCCAGCAGTCCACTAGCGGGGGGGGATACGCAGTATTTT	CASSPLAGGDTQYF
TRBJ1-3	.	TRBV19	many	TGTGCCAGTAGTATTTCACTTTACTCTGGAAACACCATATATTTT	CASSISLYSGNTIYF
TRBJ1-1	.	TRBV29-1	.	TGCAGCGTCGTGGTCCAGCCCCCCGCTGAAGCTTTCTTT	CSVVVQPPAEAFF
TRBJ2-5	.	TRBV5-1	many	TGCGCCAGCAGCTTCCCCGGGGAGACCCAGTACTTC	CASSFPGETQYF
TRBJ2-7	.	TRBV20-1	many	TGCAGTGCTAGGGGGAGTACCGAGCAGTACTTC	CSARGSTEQYF
TRBJ1-5	.	TRBV12-3/TRBV12-4	many	TGTGCCAGCAGTCACACCAGTCAGCCCCAGCATTTT	CASSHTSQPQHF
TRBJ1-3	.	TRBV6-5	many	TGTGCCAGCAGTTACTCGACCTCAGCTTCTGGAAACACCATATATTTT	CASSYSTSASGNTIYF
TRBJ2-7	.	TRBV27	many	TGTGCCAGCAGTTTAAAGCGATTTTTCACGGGACAAAGCTACGAGCAGTACTTC	CASSLKRFFTGQSYEQYF
TRBJ2-1	.	TRBV4-2	many	TGTGCCAGCAGCCAAAGGATAGGGATGTCCTACAATGAGCAGTTCTTC	CASSQRIGMSYNEQFF
TRBJ2-3	TRBD2	TRBV29-1	.	TGCAGCGTTGAGGGACTAGCGGGGAACACAGATACGCAGTATTTT	CSVEGLAGNTDTQYF